This T cell receptor (beta chain) was captured by sequencing in a study of shared clonotypes between healthy human individuals. Overall study: The study drew on two women and a few men aged 18 to 49 as donors.

V was pared by 6 bases and J by 0 bases, with 14 bases between. Germline CDR1 is SNHLY and CDR2 is FYNNEI. This CDR3 contains 16 residues. As for this clone: Its antigen is as yet unknown.

Findings and caveats of the study: A few donors showed sharing of 4.5% to 5% of naive CD4 clonotypes.

Investigators divided CD4+ cells into CD45RA+ naive and CD45RA-negative memory subsets. At deep level, the assay was performed. TCRdb keeps only in-frame clones here, not all; method: immunoSEQ multiplex PCR. This table holds under 650,000 clones, 90% to 96% found once. Material: naive CD4+ T cells sorted from blood. Subset here: CD45RA+ positively selected. The TCR was taken from a woman in her twenties or thirties in good health. The chain uses TRBV2 and TRBJ1-4; maybe TRBD1 (5 bases). DNA for the CDR3: TGTGCCAGCAGCCTCACCCCAGGGCCAACTAATGAAAAACTGTTTTTT. It translates to CASSLTPGPTNEKLFF.